The 30 T cell receptor beta chains reported below all come from one sample, sequenced in a study of T-cell reconstitution after alpha-beta-depleted transplantation in children. It was with unique molecular identifiers that the TCRbeta library was prepared. One entry per CDR3 protein, called by TCRdb with MiXCR from the PCR reads. The data show some 150,000 distinct CDR3 sequences, around 9% seen once. This specimen consisted of PBMCs, mostly from graft donor cells, obtained 180 days after TCRalphabeta/CD19-depleted stem cell transplant. All receptors derive from a female patient aged 2-9 years who had a stem cell transplant for congenital amegakaryocytic thrombocytopenia, so the T cells may come from the graft donor.

This clonotype was seen ten or more times. The chain joins TRBV7-9 to TRBJ2-5; tentatively, D is TRBD1 or TRBD2 (5 bases each). CDR1 is SEHNR and CDR2 is FQNEAQ in the germline V gene (reference sequence). Deletions cut 7 bases from V and 5 bases from J, with 20 bases between. The length of the CDR3 is 15 residues. The CDR3 region is CASTLSSIGAETQYF. In DNA, the CDR3 is TGTGCCAGCACGTTAAGTTCGATCGGGGCGGAGACCCAGTACTTC.

This clonotype was recorded at least ten times. This sequence joins TRBV5-8 and TRBJ2-1, with D perhaps TRBD2 (5 bases). Trimming left V 4 bases short and J 0 bases short, with 11 bases between. Germline V gives CDR1 SGHTS, CDR2 YDEGEE. CDR3 size: 15 residues. CDR3 DNA: TGTGCCAGCAGCGACAAGCGGATCTCCTACAATGAGCAGTTCTTC. Its translation is CASSDKRISYNEQFF.

This clonotype was found many times. The chain links TRBV28 to TRBJ1-2; unclear D gene. The CDR3 runs 12 residues. CDR1 and CDR2 (germline): MDHEN, SYDVKM. V gave up 3 bases and J gave up 8 bases, with 10 bases separating them. The CDR3: CASSFTPRGYTF. In DNA form, the CDR3 reads TGTGCCAGCAGTTTCACTCCGCGCGGCTACACCTTC.

This clonotype was recorded many times. The chain recombines TRBV20-1 with TRBJ2-1, with D possibly being TRBD1 (6 bases). This CDR3 is built from 11 residues. The V gene lost 3 bases and the J gene lost 8 bases, with 8 bases spanning the gap. The germline gives CDR1 DFQATT, CDR2 SNEGSKA (reference sequence). In DNA form, the CDR3 reads TGCAGTGCTAGTGGGGGCGATGAGCAGTTCTTC. The encoded protein is CSASGGDEQFF.

Note on this clonotype: Since a much larger clone is just one base distant, this may be a read error. The chain combines TRBV3-1 with TRBJ2-5; D is possibly TRBD1 or TRBD2 (5 bases each). The CDR3 has 15 residues. CDR1 is LGHDT, CDR2 YNNKEL, per germline (reference sequence). V shed 4 bases and J shed 1 base, with 13 bases lying between them. The CDR3 DNA sequence: TGTGCCAGCAGCCGAGTCCCAGGGACCCAAGAGACCCAGTACTTC. Protein product: CASSRVPGTQETQYF.

The chain combines TRBV20-1 with TRBJ2-3; D perhaps matches TRBD2 (5 bases). The germline V and J ends were trimmed by 0 bases and 8 bases, with 21 bases remaining between them. The CDR3 consists of 16 residues. Germline loops: CDR1 DFQATT, CDR2 SNEGSKA (reference sequence). The chain's CDR3 is CSAREAAETLAFTQYF. CDR3 DNA sequence: TGCAGTGCTAGAGAAGCAGCGGAGACCCTCGCGTTTACGCAGTATTTT.

This clonotype was picked up many times. For the CDR3, the DNA is TGCGCCAGCAGCCAAGAGGTCGGCACGAACACCGGGGAGCTGTTTTTT. This translates into CASSQEVGTNTGELFF. The gene calls are TRBV4-3 and TRBJ2-2; no definite D call. This CDR3 spans 16 amino acids. Germline lookup yields CDR1 LGHNA and CDR2 YSLEER. V lost 0 bases and J 0 bases, leaving 8 bases between the germline ends.

The chain has TRBV5-1 and TRBJ1-1; D uncertain. CDR1 and CDR2 from the germline V gene are SGHRS and YFSETQ. Between the trimmed V and J ends, which lost 2 bases and 3 bases, there was a span of 14 bases. The CDR3 is 15 residues long. In DNA form, the CDR3 reads TGCGCCAGCAGCTTATTTGGCAACCATTACACTGAAGCTTTCTTT. It encodes CASSLFGNHYTEAFF.

This clonotype was picked up many times. This chain links TRBV4-1 with TRBJ2-7; D is perhaps TRBD1 or TRBD2 (5 bases each). V was clipped by 0 bases and J by 3 bases, with 18 bases between them. CDR3 size: 17 residues. Germline CDR1 MGHRA, CDR2 YSYEKL. The CDR3, as DNA: TGCGCCAGCAGCCAAGAGTTTCCGGGGACGTTTATCTACGAGCAGTACTTC. This translates into CASSQEFPGTFIYEQYF.

Points on this clonotype: The junction and the germline gene differ at one end; a read error may be behind it. CDR3 sequence reads: CASSPSEANVLTF. CDR3 coding DNA: TGCGCCAGCAGCCCCTCTGAGGCCAACGTCCTGACTTTC. The rearrangement joins TRBV5-1 to TRBJ2-6; no firm D call. The germline V gene encodes CDR1 SGHRS and CDR2 YFSETQ. The CDR3 is 13 residues long.

Comments on this clonotype: The junction departs from germline at one end; a sequencing error may be responsible. This chain uses TRBV18 with TRBJ2-5; tentative D call: TRBD2 (6 bases). The CDR3 consists of 12 residues. Per the germline V gene, CDR1 is KGHSH and CDR2 is LQKENI. Here the CDR3 DNA reads TGTGCCACCCGCGGGATCCAAGAGACCCAGCACTTC. Translated: CATRGIQETQHF.

This clonotype was recorded many times. This chain uses TRBV20-1 with TRBJ2-5, with 9 bases identical to TRBD1. V shed 3 bases and J 1 base; nucleotides not matched to a gene: 9. The CDR3 totals 16 residues. The germline gives CDR1 DFQATT, CDR2 SNEGSKA (reference sequence). DNA of the CDR3: TGCAGTGCTAGTTTAAATCCGGGACAGGGCCAAGAGACCCAGTACTTC. Translating gives CSASLNPGQGQETQYF.

This chain uses TRBV4-1 with TRBJ2-3; D is possibly TRBD2 (6 bases). Germline V lookup: CDR1 MGHRA, CDR2 YSYEKL. This CDR3 has 13 residues. V lost 4 bases to trimming and J lost 7 bases, with 12 bases between them. For the CDR3, the DNA is TGCGCCAGCAGCCTCGCGGGGAGTCATACGCAGTATTTT. Translation: CASSLAGSHTQYF.

This clonotype was recorded many times. The chain joins TRBV29-1 to TRBJ2-7, with 11 bases that match TRBD2. Germline V CDR1 and CDR2: SQVTM, ANQGSEA. The CDR3 is made up of 15 amino acids. Trimming removed 2 bases from V and 6 bases from J; junction bases left unmatched: 9. In nucleotides, the CDR3 is TGCAGCGTTGAACAGCTAGCGGGAGGAAGGGGCGAGCAGTACTTC. Protein sequence: CSVEQLAGGRGEQYF.

This clonotype was counted between two and nine times. The chain couples TRBV5-1 to TRBJ2-5, with TRBD2 matching over 12 bases. Germline CDR1 SGHRS, CDR2 YFSETQ. This CDR3 is built from 18 residues. The J segment lost 1 base and the V segment lost 4 bases, leaving 11 bases of the junction unmatched. Written as DNA, the CDR3 is TGCGCCAGCAGCCCCGGACTAGCGGGGACGGCTTCCCAAGAGACCCAGTACTTC. This encodes CASSPGLAGTASQETQYF.

The table lists this clonotype with a few counts. This chain uses TRBV6-1 with TRBJ2-1; D might be TRBD2 (5 bases). Germline CDR1 reads MNHNS; CDR2 reads SASEGT. This CDR3 comprises 15 residues. Trimming pared 0 bases from V and 1 base from J, leaving 7 bases between. CDR3 region: CASSEARVSYNEQFF. CDR3 bases: TGTGCCAGCAGTGAAGCGCGGGTGTCCTACAATGAGCAGTTCTTC.

This clonotype was observed a few times. The chain couples TRBV7-2 to TRBJ2-7; TRBD1 agrees at 7 bases. Germline-derived CDR1 and CDR2 are SGHTA and FQGNSA. The CDR3 is 14 amino acids. Trimming at V came to 1 base and at J to 3 bases, leaving 3 bases not matched to a gene. The CDR3 bases are TGTGCCAGCAGCTTAGTGCAGGGGGACTACGAGCAGTACTTC. Its translation: CASSLVQGDYEQYF.

This clonotype has ten or more counts. The chain is built from TRBV5-1 and TRBJ2-7, with 8 bases identical to TRBD1. Germline CDR1 is SGHRS and CDR2 is YFSETQ. J gave up 4 bases and V 1 base, and 1 base lay outside the gene matches. The CDR3 is 13 residues long. The CDR3 DNA sequence: TGCGCCAGCAGCTTGCGGACAGGGTACGAGCAGTACTTC. Its protein is CASSLRTGYEQYF.

This clonotype occurred many times. J is TRBJ2-3 and V is TRBV5-1; maybe TRBD2 (5 bases). This CDR3 comprises 15 residues. Deletions cut 4 bases from V and 0 bases from J, with 12 bases between. Per germline, CDR1 SGHRS and CDR2 YFSETQ. The CDR3 DNA is TGCGCCAGCAGCGAACCCCGGACTAGCACAGATACGCAGTATTTT. Protein: CASSEPRTSTDTQYF. Using reference TRBV5-1 and TRBJ2-3 for the parts outside the CDR3, the full variable domain is KAGVTQTPRYLIKTRGQQVTLSCSPISGHRSVSWYQQTPGQGLQFLFEYFSETQRNKGNFPGRFSGRQFSNSRSEMNVSTLELGDSALYLCASSEPRTSTDTQYFGPGTRLTVL.

The rearrangement joins TRBV4-3 to TRBJ2-2; 7 positions match TRBD2. Germline V gene data show CDR1 as LGHNA and CDR2 as YSLEER. V lost 8 bases, J lost 1 base, and 4 bases stayed unmatched. There are 14 residues in the CDR3. Here the CDR3 reads CASQLALNTGELFF. The DNA of the CDR3 is TGCGCCAGCCAACTAGCGTTGAACACCGGGGAGCTGTTTTTT.

This clonotype was seen only a few times. V gene TRBV20-1 combines with J gene TRBJ1-2, with D unresolved. This CDR3 is 14 amino acids long. Per germline, CDR1 DFQATT and CDR2 SNEGSKA (reference sequence). DNA of the CDR3: TGCCTGTGGACGGGAGAGTGGGGTCGTGGTGGCTACACCTTC. Translation gives CLWTGEWGRGGYTF.

The chain joins TRBV18 to TRBJ2-7, with D uncertain. Trimming stripped 4 bases from V and 3 bases from J, with 7 bases between. The CDR3 contains 12 residues. CDR1 KGHSH and CDR2 LQKENI come from the germline V gene. The CDR3 sequence is CASSRQYYEQYF. CDR3 nucleotide sequence: TGTGCCAGCTCACGGCAATACTACGAGCAGTACTTC.

This clonotype appeared many times. The CDR3 here is CASTPGRDTQYF. CDR3 in DNA: TGTGCCAGCACCCCTGGGAGAGATACGCAGTATTTT. The gene calls are TRBV28 and TRBJ2-3; D may be TRBD2 (5 bases). The V end lost 7 bases, the J end lost 5 bases, and 10 bases lay between the germline ends. There are 12 residues in the CDR3. Per germline, CDR1 MDHEN and CDR2 SYDVKM. Supplemented by reference TRBV28 and TRBJ2-3, the full variable domain reads DVKVTQSSRYLVKRTGEKVFLECVQDMDHENMFWYRQDPGLGLRLIYFSYDVKMKEKGDIPEGYSVSREKKERFSLILESASTNQTSMYLCASTPGRDTQYFGPGTRLTVL.

Many counts were recorded for this clonotype. V gene TRBV7-2 combines with J gene TRBJ2-2; unclear D gene. This CDR3 comprises 14 residues. Trimming cost V 3 bases and J 1 base, with 6 bases left between them. Germline V gives CDR1 SGHTA, CDR2 FQGNSA. The CDR3 bases are TGTGCCAGCAGCTTCCCTGGGAACACCGGGGAGCTGTTTTTT. This translates into CASSFPGNTGELFF.

This clonotype was observed at least ten times. This sequence joins TRBV29-1 and TRBJ1-4, with 9 bases identical to TRBD1. Germline CDR1 reads SQVTM; CDR2 reads ANQGSEA. V lost 4 bases to trimming and J lost 6 bases; unmatched junction nucleotides: 3. The CDR3 consists of 13 residues. The CDR3 sequence is CSVVRTGDEKLFF. The CDR3 bases are TGCAGCGTTGTAAGGACAGGGGATGAAAAACTGTTTTTT.

This clonotype was observed at least ten times. The V gene is TRBV5-4, the J gene TRBJ2-7, with 11 bases that match TRBD2. The CDR3 is 15 amino acids. After removal of 4 bases from V and 4 bases from J, the junction contained 7 bases not matched to a gene. CDR1 and CDR2 (germline): SGHNT, YYREEE (reference sequence). The CDR3 sequence is CASSLGTSGVYEQYF. In DNA form, the CDR3 reads TGTGCCAGCAGCCTAGGGACTAGCGGAGTTTACGAGCAGTACTTC.

This clonotype occurred many times. This chain connects TRBV7-2 to TRBJ2-4; TRBD1 matches 7 bases. J gave up 6 bases and V 5 bases, and 10 bases lay outside the gene matches. CDR3 length: 15 residues. Germline CDR1 and CDR2: SGHTA and FQGNSA. CDR3 in DNA: TGTGCCAGCAGCCAGTCGGCCAGGGACAGAAACATTCAGTACTTC. Its protein product is CASSQSARDRNIQYF. Looking up the rest from reference TRBV7-2 and TRBJ2-4 gives the full variable domain: GAGVSQSPSNKVTEKGKDVELRCDPISGHTALYWYRQSLGQGLEFLIYFQGNSAPDKSGLPSDRFSAERTGGSVSTLTIQRTQQEDSAVYLCASSQSARDRNIQYFGAGTRLSVL.

This clonotype occurred a few times. The V and J genes are TRBV28 and TRBJ2-1; D may be TRBD1 or TRBD2 (5 bases each). V was trimmed by 3 bases and J by 9 bases, leaving 12 bases between them. The CDR3 totals 13 residues. From germline, CDR1 is MDHEN and CDR2 SYDVKM. CDR3 amino acids: CASSLGWGTEQFF. CDR3 bases: TGTGCCAGCAGTTTGGGGTGGGGGACTGAGCAGTTCTTC.

This clonotype has a count of ten or more. The chain joins TRBV28 to TRBJ2-2; D is possibly TRBD1 (5 bases). The CDR3 loop spans 16 amino acids. CDR1 and CDR2 (germline): MDHEN, SYDVKM. Trimming took 5 bases from V and 1 from J, leaving 14 bases between them. In nucleotides, the CDR3 is TGTGCCAGCAGTCCCCGACAGAAATTGAACACCGGGGAGCTGTTTTTT. This gives the protein CASSPRQKLNTGELFF.

The V gene is TRBV19, the J gene TRBJ1-1, with 8 bases fitting TRBD1. Trimming cost V 5 bases and J 1 base; bases outside gene matches: 3. The germline CDR1 and CDR2 sequences are LNHDA and SQIVND (reference sequence). The CDR3 length is 14 residues. CDR3 region: CASSPGQENTEAFF. As DNA, the CDR3 is TGTGCCAGTAGTCCGGGACAGGAGAACACTGAAGCTTTCTTT.